This T cell receptor beta chain was observed in a study of shared clonotypes between healthy human individuals. Measured with immunoSEQ multiplex PCR; TCRdb has only the in-frame clones, and not every one. The repertoire consists of roughly 2.5 million clones, with more than 90% occurring once and the leading ten covering more than 0.12%. V was clipped by 1 base and J by 0 bases; unmatched bases: 22. The germline gives CDR1 SGHRS, CDR2 YFSETQ. The CDR3 is 23 amino acids. Sequenced: naive CD4+ T cells sorted from blood. Subset here: CD45RA+ positively selected. The sequence came from a man in his late teens or twenties in good health. V and J are TRBV5-1 and TRBJ1-6; 7 nucleotides line up with TRBD1. The CDR3 nucleotides are TGCGCCAGCAGCTTGTTTTACTGGGACAGCGAGGGTTCAGCGAGCTCCTATAATTCACCCCTCCACTTT. Its translation: CASSLFYWDSEGSASSYNSPLHF.